This passage covers 15 T cell receptor beta chains from one sample sequenced in a study of identical twins. TCRdb reprocessed the 5' RACE reads via MiXCR and lists one record per CDR3 protein. The sample has hundreds of thousands of distinct CDR3 sequences, 12% seen once. The same sample was also studied in work on yellow fever vaccine responses in identical twins.

The sequencing sample was made of PBMCs. The source of these receptors is a woman between 18 and 29 years old in good health.

This clonotype was picked up a small number of times. The chain is built from TRBV12-3 or TRBV12-4 and TRBJ2-5, with a possible D match to TRBD2 (6 bases). The CDR3 covers 13 residues. V shed 4 bases and J shed 5 bases, with 11 bases lying between them. The CDR3 loop reads CASSSGVVETQYF. The DNA for the CDR3 is TGTGCCAGCAGTTCGGGGGTTGTGGAGACCCAGTACTTC.

This clonotype was seen only a few times. The chain employs TRBV29-1 and TRBJ1-2, with 7 bases matching TRBD1. Trimming took 5 bases from V and 3 from J; bases not matched to a gene: 3. This CDR3 is built from 12 residues. In germline, CDR1 is SQVTM, CDR2 ANQGSEA. As DNA, the CDR3 is TGCAGCGTTATCAGGGGGGACTATGGCTACACCTTC. It translates to CSVIRGDYGYTF.

This clonotype was counted a few times. The chain couples TRBV12-3 or TRBV12-4 to TRBJ2-5, with 10 bases that match TRBD2. Trimming at V came to 4 bases and at J to 2 bases, leaving 7 bases not matched to a gene. The CDR3 spans 16 residues. CDR3 in DNA: TGTGCCAGCAGTTCTCCTAGCGGGGGCCAGCAAGAGACCCAGTACTTC. Residues: CASSSPSGGQQETQYF.

The V call is TRBV20-1, the J call TRBJ2-7; tentative D call: TRBD2 (6 bases). The germline V gene encodes CDR1 DFQATT and CDR2 SNEGSKA (reference sequence). V was trimmed by 3 bases and J by 3 bases, leaving 18 bases between them. CDR3 length equals 15 residues. The CDR3 here is CSARYGQEGLYEQYF. In DNA form, the CDR3 reads TGCAGTGCTAGGTACGGTCAAGAGGGACTCTACGAGCAGTACTTC.

The gene calls are TRBV7-9 and TRBJ2-3; 13 nucleotides agree with TRBD2. Trimming at V came to 5 bases and at J to 5 bases, leaving 7 bases not matched to a gene. Germline CDR1 is SEHNR and CDR2 is FQNEAQ (reference sequence). The CDR3 length is 16 residues. This chain's CDR3 is CASSPSLAGGQDTQYF. The DNA of the CDR3 is TGTGCCAGCAGCCCCTCACTAGCGGGGGGGCAAGATACGCAGTATTTT.

This clonotype occurred many times. The chain links TRBV28 to TRBJ1-3, with TRBD1 as a possible D gene (5 bases). The V and J ends lost 6 bases and 9 bases respectively, with 18 bases between them. Germline-derived CDR1 and CDR2 are MDHEN and SYDVKM. The CDR3 runs to 14 residues. The DNA of the CDR3 is TGTGCCAGCAGCGCAGGACAAACGCGAGGCACCATATATTTT. Its translation: CASSAGQTRGTIYF.

The J gene is TRBJ2-3, the V gene TRBV20-1; D not certain. Germline CDR1 reads DFQATT; CDR2 reads SNEGSKA (reference sequence). V was shortened by 6 bases and J by 1 base, with 14 bases between the two germline ends. This CDR3 spans 14 amino acids. The CDR3 spells CSANVILGTDTQYF. The CDR3 DNA is TGCAGTGCCAACGTCATCTTGGGCACAGATACGCAGTATTTT.

The V and J genes are TRBV4-1 and TRBJ2-7; the match to TRBD2 covers 11 bases. The CDR3 consists of 15 residues. Germline V lookup: CDR1 MGHRA, CDR2 YSYEKL. J gave up 4 bases and V 4 bases, and 6 bases lay outside the gene matches. CDR3 region: CASSLPTSGAYEQYF. The CDR3 DNA is TGCGCCAGCAGCCTTCCGACTAGCGGGGCTTACGAGCAGTACTTC.

The J gene is TRBJ1-1, the V gene TRBV5-1; D unclear. The V gene's germline CDR1 is SGHRS and CDR2 YFSETQ. The CDR3 length is 13 residues. Between the trimmed V and J ends, which lost 4 bases and 2 bases, there was a span of 9 bases. CDR3 in DNA: TGCGCCAGCAGCATAACAGATAACACTGAAGCTTTCTTT. Its translation is CASSITDNTEAFF.

This clonotype appeared a few times. This chain links TRBV24-1 with TRBJ2-3, with D perhaps matching TRBD1 or TRBD2 (5 bases each). The germline CDR1 and CDR2 sequences are KGHDR and SFDVKD. V shed 2 bases and J shed 6 bases, with 14 bases lying between them. The CDR3 runs 15 residues. CDR3 sequence: CATSDSQHGGDTQYF. The CDR3 nucleotides read TGTGCCACCAGTGATTCACAGCATGGGGGTGATACGCAGTATTTT.

The gene calls are TRBV18 and TRBJ2-7, with TRBD2 identical over 15 bases. Germline V gives CDR1 KGHSH, CDR2 LQKENI. The ends lost 7 bases at V and 3 bases at J; junction bases unmatched: 4. This CDR3 region has 15 residues. The CDR3 region is CASLRTSGGVYEQYV. In DNA, the CDR3 is TGTGCCAGCTTACGGACTAGCGGGGGGGTCTACGAGCAGTACGTC.

The table lists this clonotype with many counts. The V and J genes are TRBV20-1 and TRBJ2-1; D is uncertain. V was trimmed by 3 bases and J by 0 bases, leaving 6 bases between them. The CDR3 is made up of 13 amino acids. Germline lookup yields CDR1 DFQATT and CDR2 SNEGSKA (reference sequence). The CDR3 coding sequence is TGCAGTGCTAGGAAGAGCTCCTACAATGAGCAGTTCTTC. This sequence encodes CSARKSSYNEQFF.

This clonotype was observed a handful of times. The CDR3 bases are TGTGCCAGCTCACCAGGCGCAGATAACCAGGGGCATCAGCCCCAGCATTTT. This gives the protein CASSPGADNQGHQPQHF. The chain couples TRBV18 to TRBJ1-5; perhaps TRBD1 as D (6 bases). V was pared by 2 bases and J by 5 bases, with 19 bases between. The CDR3 covers 17 residues. The germline V gene encodes CDR1 KGHSH and CDR2 LQKENI.

The CDR3 coding sequence is TGTGCCAGCAGGTTTAGCGGTTCCTACAATGAGCAGTTCTTC. It codes for CASRFSGSYNEQFF. The rearrangement uses TRBV12-3 or TRBV12-4 and TRBJ2-1; maybe TRBD2 (6 bases). Trimming shortened V by 6 bases and J by 1 base, and 10 bases separated the two germline ends. The CDR3 has 14 amino acids.

This clonotype showed up just a few times. This chain joins TRBV10-2 and TRBJ2-2; perhaps TRBD2 as D (5 bases). V gave up 1 base and J gave up 2 bases, with 11 bases separating them. The CDR3 length is 16 residues. The V gene's germline CDR1 is WSHSY and CDR2 SAAADI. CDR3 nucleotides: TGCGCCAGCAGTGAGTTTGGCGGAGGAAACACCGGGGAGCTGTTTTTT. This encodes CASSEFGGGNTGELFF.